Presented here are 19 T cell receptor beta chains from one specimen sequenced in a study of read filtering for tumor transcriptome and immune sequencing. From roughly 390 ng of RNA, a library with molecular barcoded alpha/delta and beta/gamma adaptors was made. TCRdb re-analysed the reads in MiXCR, keeping a single row per CDR3 protein. The profile shows about 47,000 distinct CDR3 sequences, 10% to 15% of them singletons. What was sequenced was a population of CD138-negative cells sorted from bone marrow. These receptors all come from a donor aged 40 or over with multiple myeloma.

CDR3 DNA: TGTGCCAGTAGTATAGGGAATCCGGGCTCCTACAATGAGCAGTTCTTC. This translates into CASSIGNPGSYNEQFF. The chain carries TRBV19 and TRBJ2-1, with no clear D. V gave up 1 base and J gave up 0 bases, with 10 bases separating them. Germline loops: CDR1 LNHDA, CDR2 SQIVND (reference sequence). The CDR3 spans 16 residues.

The table lists this clonotype with a few counts. A much larger clone lies a single base off, so this may be a read error. The V and J genes are TRBV20-1 and TRBJ1-1; 7 bases fit TRBD1. Germline V CDR1 and CDR2: DFQATT, SNEGSKA (reference sequence). This CDR3 is built from 13 residues. J lost 5 bases, V lost 5 bases, and 8 bases had no gene match. CDR3 protein: CSALTGDGTEAFF. The CDR3 DNA sequence: TGCAGTGCTCTCACAGGGGATGGGACTGAAGCTTTCTTT.

In its sample, this clonotype was seen many times. The chain has TRBV18 and TRBJ2-1; TRBD2 agrees at 11 bases. In germline, CDR1 is KGHSH, CDR2 LQKENI. Unmatched junction bases numbered 7, after V lost 4 bases and J lost 8 bases. The CDR3 loop spans 15 amino acids. The CDR3 is CASSRTSGSADEQFF. The CDR3, as DNA: TGTGCCAGCTCACGAACTAGCGGGAGTGCTGATGAGCAGTTCTTC.

The J gene is TRBJ2-7, the V gene TRBV3-1; 9 bases agree with TRBD2. J was trimmed by 4 bases and V by 4 bases; bases with no gene match: 11. This CDR3 is built from 16 residues. Germline CDR1 and CDR2: LGHDT and YNNKEL (reference sequence). The CDR3 DNA reads TGTGCCAGCAGCCCCGGGCCCCCGGGACTAGCTTACGAGCAGTACTTC. Protein sequence: CASSPGPPGLAYEQYF.

Notes on this clonotype: Here the CDR3 omits its conserved ending phenylalanine or tryptophan, so a read error is the likely source. The rearrangement joins TRBV5-1 to TRBJ2-1; D gene unclear. V was pared by 4 bases and J by 5 bases, with 4 bases between. Germline loops: CDR1 SGHRS, CDR2 YFSETQ. The CDR3 consists of 11 residues. The CDR3 is CASSLNNEQFL. CDR3 sequence (DNA): TGCGCCAGCAGCCTCAACAATGAGCAGTTCCTC.

This clonotype was recorded at least ten times. This chain uses TRBV4-3 with TRBJ2-7, with D possibly TRBD2 on 5 matching bases. The germline V gene has CDR1 LGHNA and CDR2 YSLEER. The CDR3 consists of 14 residues. The V end lost 3 bases, the J end lost 7 bases, and 16 bases lay between the germline ends. The CDR3, as DNA: TGCGCCAGCAGCCAGGGCCTAGCCTTCGGGGAGCAGTACTTC. Its translation: CASSQGLAFGEQYF.

This clonotype was recorded many times. The chain links TRBV30 to TRBJ1-5; D is unresolved. CDR1 GTSNPN and CDR2 SVGIG come from the germline V gene (reference sequence). V gave up 2 bases and J gave up 1 base, with 6 bases separating them. This CDR3 is built from 13 residues. The CDR3 spells CAWSFGSNQPQHF. The CDR3 nucleotides are TGTGCCTGGAGTTTTGGGAGCAATCAGCCCCAGCATTTT.

This clonotype was counted many times. The rearrangement links TRBV15 to TRBJ1-5; D not certain. The length of the CDR3 is 14 residues. V gave up 1 base and J gave up 11 bases, with 15 bases separating them. The germline V gene has CDR1 LNHNV and CDR2 YYDKDF (reference sequence). CDR3 in amino acids: CATSRVAGEAAQHF. The CDR3 bases are TGTGCCACCAGCAGAGTGGCAGGAGAAGCGGCCCAGCATTTT.

This clonotype was found many times. This chain connects TRBV5-4 to TRBJ2-3, with 7 positions matching TRBD2. CDR1 is SGHNT, CDR2 YYREEE, per germline (reference sequence). The CDR3 is made up of 15 amino acids. V dropped 3 bases and J dropped 6; count of bases not matched to a gene: 10. CDR3 residues: CASSSRTRGDDTQYF. In DNA, the CDR3 is TGTGCCAGCAGCTCCCGGACTAGGGGTGATGATACGCAGTATTTT. Variable domain in full (rest from reference TRBV5-4 and TRBJ2-3): ETGVTQSPTHLIKTRGQQVTLRCSSQSGHNTVSWYQQALGQGPQFIFQYYREEENGRGNFPPRFSGLQFPNYSSELNVNALELDDSALYLCASSSRTRGDDTQYFGPGTRLTVL.

This clonotype was found many times. This chain links TRBV7-9 with TRBJ2-2, with 12 bases matching TRBD2. The V gene's germline CDR1 is SEHNR and CDR2 FQNEAQ (reference sequence). V was clipped by 8 bases and J by 5 bases; unmatched bases: 3. CDR3 length equals 14 residues. The DNA of the CDR3 is TGTGCCAGCGAGCTAGCGGGAGGGACCGGGGAGCTGTTTTTT. This encodes CASELAGGTGELFF.

This clonotype was picked up many times. DNA for the CDR3: TGCAGCGTTGGATCCGATCTTGATGAGCAGTTCTTC. This encodes CSVGSDLDEQFF. The J gene is TRBJ2-1, the V gene TRBV29-1; D not resolved. The germline V and J ends were trimmed by 4 bases and 8 bases, with 12 bases remaining between them. Germline values: CDR1 SQVTM, CDR2 ANQGSEA. The CDR3 covers 12 residues.

There are many counts of this clonotype. This chain uses TRBV7-9 with TRBJ2-1; 7 bases fit TRBD2. The germline CDR1 and CDR2 sequences are SEHNR and FQNEAQ (reference sequence). This CDR3 comprises 13 residues. V lost 3 bases to trimming and J lost 12 bases; unmatched junction nucleotides: 8. The CDR3, as DNA: TGTGCCAGCAGCTTCCCCGGACTAGGTTGGCAGTTCTTC. Translating it yields CASSFPGLGWQFF.

This clonotype has ten or more counts. This sequence joins TRBV29-1 and TRBJ2-5, with TRBD1 matching 10 bases. Germline V lookup: CDR1 SQVTM, CDR2 ANQGSEA. Trimming removed 6 bases from V and 6 bases from J; junction bases left unmatched: 10. The CDR3 runs 14 residues. CDR3: CSVSGTGVLQTQYF. The CDR3, as DNA: TGCAGCGTATCTGGGACAGGGGTTTTACAGACCCAGTACTTC.

This clonotype was seen ten or more times. The rearrangement uses TRBV29-1 and TRBJ2-1; D assignment may be TRBD1 or TRBD2 (5 bases each). The CDR3 is made up of 16 amino acids. Trimming cost V 1 base and J 0 bases, with 13 bases left between them. Germline V gene lookup returns CDR1 SQVTM and CDR2 ANQGSEA. Written as DNA, the CDR3 is TGCAGCGTTGAAGGGGGGACCCACCGCTCCTACAATGAGCAGTTCTTC. Translation: CSVEGGTHRSYNEQFF.

The chain uses TRBV13 and TRBJ2-7; unclear D gene. Trimming cost V 0 bases and J 6 bases, with 12 bases left between them. The CDR3 sequence is 14 residues long. Germline values: CDR1 PRHDT, CDR2 FYEKMQ (reference sequence). CDR3 nucleotide sequence: TGTGCCAGCAGCTTAGGAGCTGGGGATTCCGAGCAGTACTTC. This translates into CASSLGAGDSEQYF.

Ten or more counts support this clonotype. This chain links TRBV12-3 or TRBV12-4 with TRBJ1-6; TRBD1 is a possible D gene (6 bases). Trimming took 6 bases from V and 4 from J, leaving 10 bases between them. The CDR3 consists of 14 residues. In DNA form, the CDR3 reads TGTGCCAGCAGGCCTGGACAGTATAATTCACCCCTCCACTTT. This gives the protein CASRPGQYNSPLHF.

Of note for this clonotype: A read error is possible here, since a much larger clone lies one base away. The chain employs TRBV19 and TRBJ1-5, with a weak D call TRBD1 (5 bases). Trimming stripped 8 bases from V and 5 bases from J, with 13 bases between. The germline CDR1 and CDR2 sequences are LNHDA and SQIVND (reference sequence). CDR3 length equals 13 residues. The CDR3 here is CASGPDIDQPQHF. The DNA for the CDR3 is TGTGCCAGTGGCCCGGACATTGATCAGCCCCAGCATTTT.

This clonotype was seen a handful of times. This rearrangement joins TRBV10-3 to TRBJ1-2; no definite D call. The V and J ends lost 4 bases and 1 base respectively, with 16 bases between them. Per the germline V gene, CDR1 is ENHRY and CDR2 is SYGVKD. This CDR3 spans 16 amino acids. The CDR3, as DNA: TGTGCCATCAGTGTACAGCCCCCTGAGGATAACTATGGCTACACCTTC. This codes for CAISVQPPEDNYGYTF.

The chain carries TRBV29-1 and TRBJ2-3; tentative D call: TRBD2 (7 bases). The germline V and J ends were trimmed by 3 bases and 4 bases, with 14 bases remaining between them. CDR3 size: 14 residues. CDR1 SQVTM and CDR2 ANQGSEA come from the germline V gene. CDR3 bases: TGCAGCGTTGATATTGCGGGGGCAGCAGATACGCAGTATTTT. Translation gives CSVDIAGAADTQYF.